This entry describes one TCR beta chain. This CDR3 region has 13 residues. Next came a second PCR, run for about 6 to 12 cycles, which used a sample-barcoded 5' primer along with a J-beta primer mix. TCRdb re-derived calls from the 5' RACE reads in MiXCR, one entry per CDR3 protein. Among hundreds of thousands of distinct CDR3 sequences listed, 29% were seen once. This entry comes from a study of blood T cells in healthy people across ages. Sequencing used blood. The chain joins TRBV12-3 or TRBV12-4 to TRBJ2-5; D not resolved. Near its end, the DNA agrees better with TRBJ2-7, so the J call may be wrong. The sequence came from a woman over 75 in good health. The CDR3 DNA reads TGTGCCAGCAGTAAGGACGGAACCTACGAGCAGTACTTC. Translated: CASSKDGTYEQYF.